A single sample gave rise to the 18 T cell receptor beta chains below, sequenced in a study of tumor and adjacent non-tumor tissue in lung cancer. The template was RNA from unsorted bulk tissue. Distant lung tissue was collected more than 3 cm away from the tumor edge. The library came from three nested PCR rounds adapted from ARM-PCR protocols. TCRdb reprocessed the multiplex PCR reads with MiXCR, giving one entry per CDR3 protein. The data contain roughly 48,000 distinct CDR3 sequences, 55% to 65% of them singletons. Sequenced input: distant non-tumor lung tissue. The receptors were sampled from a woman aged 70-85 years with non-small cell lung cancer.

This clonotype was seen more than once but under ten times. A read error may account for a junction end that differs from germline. The CDR3, as DNA: TGCGCCAACAGTCACCGGACAATGAATACTGAAGCTTTCTTT. It yields the protein CANSHRTMNTEAFF. This sequence joins TRBV4-1 and TRBJ1-1; D might be TRBD1 (5 bases). Germline V gives CDR1 MGHRA, CDR2 YSYEKL. The length of the CDR3 is 14 residues.

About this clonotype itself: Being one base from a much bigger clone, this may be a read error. The CDR3, as DNA: TGTGCCAGCAGTCCTGTTGTGGGGATCACTGAAGCTTTCTTT. As protein: CASSPVVGITEAFF. The chain uses TRBV6-5 and TRBJ1-1; D not resolved. Trimming shortened V by 5 bases and J by 4 bases, and 14 bases separated the two germline ends. The length of the CDR3 is 14 residues. The germline V gene has CDR1 MNHEY and CDR2 SVGAGI.

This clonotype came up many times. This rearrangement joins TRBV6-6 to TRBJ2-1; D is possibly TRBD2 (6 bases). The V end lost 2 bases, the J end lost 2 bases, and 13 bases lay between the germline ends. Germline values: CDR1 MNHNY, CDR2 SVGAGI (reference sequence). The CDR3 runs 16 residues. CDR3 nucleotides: TGTGCCAGCAGTTACACGGGGGAGAGGACCTACAATGAGCAGTTCTTC. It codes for CASSYTGERTYNEQFF.

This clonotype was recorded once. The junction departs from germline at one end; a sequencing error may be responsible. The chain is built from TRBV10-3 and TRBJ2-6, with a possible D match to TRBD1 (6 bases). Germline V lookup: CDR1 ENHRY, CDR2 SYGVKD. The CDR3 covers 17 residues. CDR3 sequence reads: CAFSGQTGNSGANVLTF. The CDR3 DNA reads TGTGCCTTCAGTGGACAGACGGGGAACTCTGGGGCCAACGTCCTGACTTTC.

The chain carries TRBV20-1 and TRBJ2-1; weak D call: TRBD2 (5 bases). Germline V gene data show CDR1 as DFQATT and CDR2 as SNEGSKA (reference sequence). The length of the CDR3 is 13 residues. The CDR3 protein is CGPRGGAVNEQFF. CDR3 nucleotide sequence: TGCGGCCCTCGCGGAGGAGCAGTCAATGAGCAGTTCTTC.

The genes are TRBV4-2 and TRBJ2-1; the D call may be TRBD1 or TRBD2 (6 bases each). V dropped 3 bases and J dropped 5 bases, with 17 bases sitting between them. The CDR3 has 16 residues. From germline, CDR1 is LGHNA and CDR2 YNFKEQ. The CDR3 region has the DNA TGTGCCAGCAGCCACAGAACGGGGGACATCGACAATGAGCAGTTCTTC. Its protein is CASSHRTGDIDNEQFF.

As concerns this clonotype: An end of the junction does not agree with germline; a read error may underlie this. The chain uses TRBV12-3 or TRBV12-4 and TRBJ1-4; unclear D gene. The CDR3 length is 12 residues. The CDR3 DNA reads TGTGTCAGCAGTGCAGTTAGCGAAAAACTGTTTTTT. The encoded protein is CVSSAVSEKLFF.

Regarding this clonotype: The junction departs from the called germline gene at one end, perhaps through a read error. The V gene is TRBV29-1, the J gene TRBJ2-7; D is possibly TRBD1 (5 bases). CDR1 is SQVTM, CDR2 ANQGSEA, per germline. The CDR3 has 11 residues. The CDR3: CSVDTGYEEYF. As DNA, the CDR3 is TGCAGCGTTGACACAGGCTACGAGGAGTACTTC.

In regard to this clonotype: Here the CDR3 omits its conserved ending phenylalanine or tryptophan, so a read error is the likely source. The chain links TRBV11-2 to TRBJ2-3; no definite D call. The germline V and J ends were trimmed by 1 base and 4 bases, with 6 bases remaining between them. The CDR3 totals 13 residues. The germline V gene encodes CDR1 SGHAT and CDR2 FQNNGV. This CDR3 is CASSLAVSDTQYL. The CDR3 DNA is TGTGCCAGCAGCTTAGCGGTGTCAGATACGCAGTATTTG.

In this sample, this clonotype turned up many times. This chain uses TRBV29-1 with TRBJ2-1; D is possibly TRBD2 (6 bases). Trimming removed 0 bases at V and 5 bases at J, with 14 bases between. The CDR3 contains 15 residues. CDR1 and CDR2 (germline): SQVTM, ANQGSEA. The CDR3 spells CSVEDRLGGHNEQFF. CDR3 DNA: TGCAGCGTTGAAGACCGACTAGGAGGGCACAATGAGCAGTTCTTC.

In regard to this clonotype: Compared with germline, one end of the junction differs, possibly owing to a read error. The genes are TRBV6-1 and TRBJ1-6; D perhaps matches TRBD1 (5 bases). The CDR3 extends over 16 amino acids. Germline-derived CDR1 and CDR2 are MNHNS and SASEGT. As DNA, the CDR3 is TGTACCAGCAGTGAAGAAGAGGGGAAAGGCTTTTCACCCCTCCACTTT. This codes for CTSSEEEGKGFSPLHF.

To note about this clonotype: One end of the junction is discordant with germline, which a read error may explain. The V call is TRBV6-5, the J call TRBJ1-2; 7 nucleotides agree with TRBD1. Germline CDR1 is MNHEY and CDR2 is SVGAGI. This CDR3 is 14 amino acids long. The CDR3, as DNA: TGTGCCAGCAGCGCGACAGGGCGATTCTATGGCTACGCCTTC. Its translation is CASSATGRFYGYAF.

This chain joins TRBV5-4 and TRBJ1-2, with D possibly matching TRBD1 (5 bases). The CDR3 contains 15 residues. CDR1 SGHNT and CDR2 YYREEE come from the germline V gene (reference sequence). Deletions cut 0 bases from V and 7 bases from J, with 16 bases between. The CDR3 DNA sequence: TGTGCCAGCAGCTTGGGGGGACCAGGAGTGGTTGGCTACACCTTC. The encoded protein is CASSLGGPGVVGYTF.

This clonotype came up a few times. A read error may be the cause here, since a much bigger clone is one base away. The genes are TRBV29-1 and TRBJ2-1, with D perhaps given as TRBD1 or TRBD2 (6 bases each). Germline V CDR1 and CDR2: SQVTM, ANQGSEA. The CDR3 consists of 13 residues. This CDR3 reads CSIEVAGGGEQFF. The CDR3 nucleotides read TGCAGCATTGAAGTAGCCGGGGGCGGTGAGCAGTTCTTC.

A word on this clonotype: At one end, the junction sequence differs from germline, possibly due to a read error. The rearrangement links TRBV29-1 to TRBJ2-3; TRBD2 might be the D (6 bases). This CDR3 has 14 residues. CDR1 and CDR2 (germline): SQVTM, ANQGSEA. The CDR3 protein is CGVEMGLVTDTQYF. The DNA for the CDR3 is TGCGGCGTTGAGATGGGACTGGTAACAGATACGCAGTATTTT.

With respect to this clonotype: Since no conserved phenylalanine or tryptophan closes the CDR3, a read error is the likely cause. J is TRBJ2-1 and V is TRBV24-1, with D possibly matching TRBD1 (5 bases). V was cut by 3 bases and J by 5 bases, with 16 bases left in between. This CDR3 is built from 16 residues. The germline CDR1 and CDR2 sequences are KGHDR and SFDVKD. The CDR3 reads CATSDRQSSFDNEQFY. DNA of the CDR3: TGTGCCACCAGTGATAGACAGTCCAGTTTCGACAATGAGCAGTTCTAC.

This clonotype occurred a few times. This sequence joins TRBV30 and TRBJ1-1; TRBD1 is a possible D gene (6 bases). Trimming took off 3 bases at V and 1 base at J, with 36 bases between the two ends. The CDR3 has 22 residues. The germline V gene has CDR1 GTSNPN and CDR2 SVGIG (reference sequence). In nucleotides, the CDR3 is TGTGCCTGGAGACCTCCACGGAGTGTAGAGGAGTTCGGGGGGGGGCGGAACACTGAAGCTTTCTTT. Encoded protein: CAWRPPRSVEEFGGGRNTEAFF.

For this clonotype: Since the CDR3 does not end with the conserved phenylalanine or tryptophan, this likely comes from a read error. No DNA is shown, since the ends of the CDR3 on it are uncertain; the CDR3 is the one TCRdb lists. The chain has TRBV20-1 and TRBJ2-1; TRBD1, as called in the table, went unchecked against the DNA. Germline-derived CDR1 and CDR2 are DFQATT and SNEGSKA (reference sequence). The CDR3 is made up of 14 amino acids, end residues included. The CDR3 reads CSANRGVVFDEQLL.